This T cell receptor (beta chain) came from a study of PD-1 blockade in classical Hodgkin lymphoma. The study, taken as a whole, reports: Relative to healthy donors, newly diagnosed patients reportedly had lower baseline TCR diversity, which was reported as lower still in relapsed/refractory patients. Repertoires differed for reasons still undefined, possibly disease activity or prior therapy.

A word on this clone: Its antigen is undetermined.

After removal of 3 bases from V and 5 bases from J, the junction contained 9 bases not matched to a gene. The germline gives CDR1 LNHDA, CDR2 SQIVND (reference sequence). The CDR3 has 15 amino acids. Regarding time point: newly diagnosed, previously untreated cHL patient sample. CD4+ T cells were purified from thawed PBMCs by magnetic negative selection. The authors compared against newly diagnosed, untreated classical Hodgkin lymphoma PBMCs. Sequencing was performed with immunoSEQ multiplex PCR; in TCRdb, only in-frame clones are kept and a portion is missing. The top ten clones hold 0.7% to 0.85% of a sample with about 15,000 clones, around 84% of them seen once.

The sequenced sample consisted of CD4+ T cells from blood. This clonotype was obtained from a human donor with classical Hodgkin lymphoma. The chain carries TRBV19 and TRBJ1-2; 7 bases match TRBD1. CDR3 sequence: CASSISGGRGYGYTF. DNA of the CDR3: TGTGCCAGTAGTATTTCAGGGGGACGTGGATATGGCTACACCTTC.